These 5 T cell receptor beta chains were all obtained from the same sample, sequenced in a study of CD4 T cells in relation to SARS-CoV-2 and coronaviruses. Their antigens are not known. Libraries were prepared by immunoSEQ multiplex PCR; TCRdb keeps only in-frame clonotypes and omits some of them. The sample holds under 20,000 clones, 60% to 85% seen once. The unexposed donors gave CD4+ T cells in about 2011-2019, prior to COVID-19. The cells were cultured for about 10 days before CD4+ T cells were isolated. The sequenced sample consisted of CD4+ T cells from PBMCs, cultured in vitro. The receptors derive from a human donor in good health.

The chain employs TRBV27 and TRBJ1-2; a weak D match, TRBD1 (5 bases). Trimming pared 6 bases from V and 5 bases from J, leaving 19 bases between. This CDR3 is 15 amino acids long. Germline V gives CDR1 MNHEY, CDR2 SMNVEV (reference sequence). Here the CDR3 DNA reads TGTGCCAGCAGCAAGGAGAGGCAGGGCCCATATGGCTACACCTTC. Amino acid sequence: CASSKERQGPYGYTF.

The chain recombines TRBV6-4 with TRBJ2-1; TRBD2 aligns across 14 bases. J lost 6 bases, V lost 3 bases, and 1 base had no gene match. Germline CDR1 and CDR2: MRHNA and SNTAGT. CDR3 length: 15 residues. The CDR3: CASSEGTSGSNEQFF. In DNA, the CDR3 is TGTGCCAGCAGTGAAGGGACTAGCGGGAGCAATGAGCAGTTCTTC.

The CDR3 coding sequence is TGTGCCAGCAGCCATGGACTCTACGAGCAGTACTTC. Its protein is CASSHGLYEQYF. The V gene is TRBV14, the J gene TRBJ2-7; a possible D gene is TRBD2 (5 bases). The CDR3 is 12 amino acids. Germline V CDR1 and CDR2: SGHDN, FVKESK. The ends were cut back, 3 bases at V and 3 bases at J, with 6 bases in the middle.

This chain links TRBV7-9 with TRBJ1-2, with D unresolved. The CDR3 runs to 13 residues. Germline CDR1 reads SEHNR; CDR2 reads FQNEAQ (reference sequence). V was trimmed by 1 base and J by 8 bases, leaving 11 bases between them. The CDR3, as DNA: TGTGCCAGCAGCTTAGGGGGTTTTACGGGCTACACCTTC. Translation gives CASSLGGFTGYTF. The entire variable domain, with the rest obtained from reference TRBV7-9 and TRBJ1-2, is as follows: DTGVSQNPRHKITKRGQNVTFRCDPISEHNRLYWYRQTLGQGPEFLTYFQNEAQLEKSRLLSDRFSAERPKGSFSTLEIQRTEQGDSAMYLCASSLGGFTGYTFGSGTRLTVV.

CDR3 sequence reads: CASSLIRRLSYTF. Here the CDR3 DNA reads TGTGCCAGCAGTTTAATCCGTCGTCTGAGCTACACCTTC. V gene TRBV28 combines with J gene TRBJ1-2, with D unresolved. Germline assignment: CDR1 MDHEN and CDR2 SYDVKM. With 2 bases removed from V and 9 bases from J, the gap between germline ends came to 13 bases. The CDR3 covers 13 residues.